These 28 T cell receptor beta chains were sequenced from one sample in a study of beta chain features in type 1 diabetes. As every portion of the isolated RNA was reverse transcribed, the sequencing read expressed TCRB transcripts. The method was immunoSEQ multiplex PCR; TCRdb's version includes in-frame clones alone and lacks a portion of them. Here the sample spans about 170,000 clones, approximately 8.1% being singletons. Study results and limitations: TCRB CDR3s were moderately but significantly shorter in Type 1 diabetes patients in all four CD4+ subsets.

Their recognized antigens are unknown. Sequencing input: central memory CD4+ T cells from blood. These receptors were taken from a woman aged 40-49 years with type 1 diabetes.

The rearrangement joins TRBV9 to TRBJ2-3; 7 bases match TRBD1. CDR1 SGDLS and CDR2 YYNGEE come from the germline V gene. The CDR3 is 13 amino acids. V lost 4 bases to trimming and J lost 9 bases; unmatched junction nucleotides: 8. Written as DNA, the CDR3 is TGTGCCAGCAGCATACATGGACAGGACACGCAGTATTTT. It translates to CASSIHGQDTQYF.

CDR3 nucleotides: TGTGCCAGCAGCTTTAAGTGGGCAGGGACAGGCAACACCGGGGAGCTGTTTTTT. Its translation is CASSFKWAGTGNTGELFF. This chain joins TRBV5-5 and TRBJ2-2; 8 positions match TRBD1. The CDR3 is 18 residues long. Germline V lookup: CDR1 SGHKS, CDR2 YYEKEE (reference sequence). The junction had 11 bases not matched to a gene; V was cut back by 2 bases and J by 2 bases.

This clone turned up a few times. The V gene is TRBV5-6, the J gene TRBJ2-7; TRBD1 agrees at 10 bases. Germline loops: CDR1 SGHDT, CDR2 YYEEEE. The V segment lost 5 bases and the J segment 6 bases; nucleotides outside the gene matches: 11. This CDR3 is 15 amino acids long. The CDR3 reads CASSRPGQGHGEQYF. CDR3 bases: TGTGCCAGCAGTCGCCCGGGACAGGGGCATGGCGAGCAGTACTTC.

The chain employs TRBV7-9 and TRBJ2-5, with 7 bases lining up with TRBD1. Germline loops: CDR1 SEHNR, CDR2 FQNEAQ (reference sequence). CDR3 length: 15 residues. The ends lost 3 bases at V and 5 bases at J; junction bases unmatched: 9. The CDR3 DNA reads as TGTGCCAGCAGCTTGGGGCAGGGGGAGTACGAGACCCAGTACTTC. It is translated as CASSLGQGEYETQYF. Complete variable domain (other parts from reference TRBV7-9 and TRBJ2-5): DTGVSQNPRHKITKRGQNVTFRCDPISEHNRLYWYRQTLGQGPEFLTYFQNEAQLEKSRLLSDRFSAERPKGSFSTLEIQRTEQGDSAMYLCASSLGQGEYETQYFGPGTRLLVL.

This clone was detected only a few times. V and J are TRBV28 and TRBJ2-3; unclear D gene. This CDR3 contains 16 residues. Germline values: CDR1 MDHEN, CDR2 SYDVKM. Trimming removed 2 bases at V and 0 bases at J, with 12 bases between. CDR3 residues: CASSLIGASSTDTQYF. CDR3 nucleotide sequence: TGTGCCAGCAGTTTAATCGGTGCTTCTAGCACAGATACGCAGTATTTT.

The chain joins TRBV6-5 to TRBJ1-1; 7 bases fit TRBD1. Germline loops: CDR1 MNHEY, CDR2 SVGAGI. J lost 3 bases, V lost 3 bases, and 7 bases had no gene match. This CDR3 has 15 residues. As DNA, the CDR3 is TGTGCCAGCAGTTATCTTGACAGGGAGGACACTGAAGCTTTCTTT. This gives the protein CASSYLDREDTEAFF.

This chain links TRBV5-1 with TRBJ2-1, with TRBD1 as a possible D gene (6 bases). This CDR3 is built from 12 residues. CDR1 and CDR2 (germline): SGHRS, YFSETQ. Trimming cost V 4 bases and J 7 bases, with 9 bases left between them. The CDR3: CASSVDRNEQFF. CDR3 in DNA: TGCGCCAGCAGCGTTGACAGGAATGAGCAGTTCTTC.

This clone was detected a few times. V gene TRBV29-1 combines with J gene TRBJ2-7; 13 nucleotides line up with TRBD2. The CDR3 extends over 13 amino acids. Germline CDR1 and CDR2: SQVTM and ANQGSEA. Unmatched junction bases numbered 1, after V lost 6 bases and J lost 2 bases. The CDR3 spells CSVGTSGAYEQYF. CDR3 in DNA: TGCAGCGTCGGGACTAGCGGGGCCTACGAGCAGTACTTC.

The V and J genes are TRBV7-3 and TRBJ2-3, with 10 bases lining up with TRBD2. With 5 bases clipped from V and 5 bases from J, the junction kept 7 bases outside the gene matches. CDR1 SGHTA and CDR2 FQGTGA come from the germline V gene. This CDR3 comprises 15 residues. CDR3 region: CASSPQAGGLDTQYF. CDR3 sequence (DNA): TGTGCCAGCAGCCCCCAAGCGGGAGGGTTAGATACGCAGTATTTT.

The chain recombines TRBV5-6 with TRBJ2-4; no reliable D call. CDR3 length: 12 amino acids. The V and J ends lost 0 bases and 8 bases respectively, with 6 bases between them. CDR1 is SGHDT, CDR2 YYEEEE, per germline. The CDR3 region is CASSLDRDIQYF. CDR3 in DNA: TGTGCCAGCAGCTTGGACCGGGACATTCAGTACTTC.

This clone was counted between two and nine times. The chain couples TRBV5-4 to TRBJ2-5; 10 bases match TRBD1. The junction had 10 bases not matched to a gene; V was cut back by 5 bases and J by 6 bases. CDR1 is SGHNT, CDR2 YYREEE, per germline (reference sequence). The CDR3 runs 15 residues. The CDR3 DNA reads TGTGCCAGCAGGGTGACAGGGGGCAAGCGAAAGACCCAGTACTTC. It encodes CASRVTGGKRKTQYF.

The V gene is TRBV29-1, the J gene TRBJ1-2, with 9 nucleotides matching TRBD1. CDR3 length: 12 residues. After removal of 6 bases from V and 8 bases from J, the junction contained 7 bases not matched to a gene. Germline V gene data show CDR1 as SQVTM and CDR2 as ANQGSEA. In nucleotides, the CDR3 is TGCAGCGTATCGGGACAGGGATGGGGCTACACCTTC. Protein sequence: CSVSGQGWGYTF.

The V call is TRBV5-6, the J call TRBJ2-2; D ambiguous. Germline V lookup: CDR1 SGHDT, CDR2 YYEEEE. The length of the CDR3 is 12 residues. V dropped 4 bases and J dropped 7 bases, with 8 bases sitting between them. The CDR3 here is CASSPFRGELFF. DNA for the CDR3: TGTGCCAGCAGCCCCTTCCGCGGGGAGCTGTTTTTT.

There are many counts of this clone. The V call is TRBV4-2, the J call TRBJ1-2; D not certain. This CDR3 spans 16 amino acids. The germline V gene encodes CDR1 LGHNA and CDR2 YNFKEQ. V was clipped by 0 bases and J by 2 bases, with 13 bases between them. CDR3 sequence (DNA): TGTGCCAGCAGCCAAGATTCCCAGGTCGAGAACTATGGCTACACCTTC. Translated: CASSQDSQVENYGYTF.

Concerning this clone itself: This same CDR3 is encoded by further DNA sequences in the sample. The chain combines TRBV2 with TRBJ1-6, with 9 bases fitting TRBD1. The CDR3 has 14 amino acids. Germline V lookup: CDR1 SNHLY, CDR2 FYNNEI. With V trimmed by 6 bases and J by 5 bases, 2 bases remained unmatched. CDR3 in amino acids: CASRRQGDNSPLHF. The DNA of the CDR3 is TGTGCCAGCAGGAGACAGGGGGATAATTCACCCCTCCACTTT.

In this sample, this clone turned up a few times. V and J are TRBV18 and TRBJ2-1; D possibly corresponds to TRBD1 (5 bases). CDR3 length: 15 amino acids. Trimming left V 3 bases short and J 5 bases short, with 14 bases between. Germline V gives CDR1 KGHSH, CDR2 LQKENI. In DNA, the CDR3 is TGTGCCAGCTCACCCCAGGGCCCACAAAACAATGAGCAGTTCTTC. This gives the protein CASSPQGPQNNEQFF. Based on the CDR3 plus reference TRBV18 and TRBJ2-1, the full variable domain is NAGVMQNPRHLVRRRGQEARLRCSPMKGHSHVYWYRQLPEEGLKFMVYLQKENIIDESGMPKERFSAEFPKEGPSILRIQQVVRGDSAAYFCASSPQGPQNNEQFFGPGTRLTVL.

Ten or more counts support this clone. The V gene is TRBV4-2, the J gene TRBJ2-2; 10 nucleotides line up with TRBD2. The CDR3 runs to 18 residues. V lost 4 bases and J lost 3; bases outside the gene matches: 11. Germline V gene data show CDR1 as LGHNA and CDR2 as YNFKEQ. CDR3 sequence (DNA): TGTGCCAGCAGCCCGAGAGTGATAGCGGGAGGAGACACCGGGGAGCTGTTTTTT. Translated, it gives CASSPRVIAGGDTGELFF.

V is TRBV28 and J is TRBJ2-7, with 7 bases that match TRBD1. With V trimmed by 4 bases and J by 4 bases, 7 bases remained unmatched. Germline V gene data show CDR1 as MDHEN and CDR2 as SYDVKM. The CDR3 has 14 amino acids. Here the CDR3 reads CASSSSTGFYEQYF. The CDR3 DNA sequence: TGTGCCAGCAGTTCCTCGACAGGGTTTTACGAGCAGTACTTC.

The J gene is TRBJ2-7, the V gene TRBV6-6; a weak D match, TRBD2 (6 bases). The CDR3 has 14 amino acids. The germline V and J ends were trimmed by 2 bases and 3 bases, with 11 bases remaining between them. CDR1 is MNHNY, CDR2 SVGAGI, per germline (reference sequence). CDR3 DNA: TGTGCCAGCAGTTACCGGCGGGAAAGCTACGAGCAGTACTTC. It specifies CASSYRRESYEQYF.

The V and J genes are TRBV5-1 and TRBJ2-1, with TRBD1 identical over 7 bases. Germline V CDR1 and CDR2: SGHRS, YFSETQ. The V gene end was trimmed by 6 bases and the J gene end by 4 bases; junction bases not matched to a gene: 10. The CDR3 loop spans 15 amino acids. The CDR3 here is CASTSDPGQYNEQFF. The CDR3 region has the DNA TGCGCCAGCACCTCGGATCCGGGACAGTACAATGAGCAGTTCTTC.

This clone came up a few times. The chain employs TRBV9 and TRBJ2-3; maybe TRBD2 (6 bases). Germline V gene sequence: CDR1 SGDLS, CDR2 YYNGEE. V shed 6 bases and J shed 1 base, with 12 bases lying between them. This CDR3 region has 14 residues. The CDR3 sequence is CASTDTGGTDTQYF. The CDR3 DNA follows: TGTGCCAGCACCGATACGGGGGGCACAGATACGCAGTATTTT. Full variable domain (outside the CDR3, taken from reference TRBV9 and TRBJ2-3): DSGVTQTPKHLITATGQRVTLRCSPRSGDLSVYWYQQSLDQGLQFLIQYYNGEERAKGNILERFSAQQFPDLHSELNLSSLELGDSALYFCASTDTGGTDTQYFGPGTRLTVL.

This clone has only a few counts. The V and J genes are TRBV7-9 and TRBJ2-7; 11 bases agree with TRBD2. CDR1 SEHNR and CDR2 FQNEAQ come from the germline V gene (reference sequence). There are 14 residues in the CDR3. The V and J ends lost 5 bases and 5 bases, in that order; junction bases with no gene match: 5. DNA for the CDR3: TGTGCCAGCAGCCGTAGCGGGGGGGGCGACGAGCAGTACTTC. This sequence encodes CASSRSGGGDEQYF.

V usage is TRBV28 and J usage is TRBJ1-1; D gene uncertain. Germline CDR1 reads MDHEN; CDR2 reads SYDVKM. The CDR3 is made up of 11 amino acids. Trimming pared 10 bases from V and 1 base from J, leaving 7 bases between. The CDR3, as DNA: TGTGCCATAACTGGGAACACTGAAGCTTTCTTT. As protein: CAITGNTEAFF.

This clone has a handful of counts. The genes are TRBV7-9 and TRBJ2-3; 7 nucleotides match TRBD1. Germline lookup yields CDR1 SEHNR and CDR2 FQNEAQ (reference sequence). After removal of 5 bases from V and 0 bases from J, the junction contained 11 bases not matched to a gene. The CDR3 sequence is 17 residues long. Here the CDR3 DNA reads TGTGCCAGCAGCACGAGACAGGGATCTCCTAGCACAGATACGCAGTATTTT. It yields the protein CASSTRQGSPSTDTQYF. Full variable domain (remainder filled in from reference TRBV7-9 and TRBJ2-3): DTGVSQNPRHKITKRGQNVTFRCDPISEHNRLYWYRQTLGQGPEFLTYFQNEAQLEKSRLLSDRFSAERPKGSFSTLEIQRTEQGDSAMYLCASSTRQGSPSTDTQYFGPGTRLTVL.

This clone was counted between two and nine times. V and J are TRBV7-6 and TRBJ1-5, with D possibly matching TRBD1 (5 bases). CDR3 length: 13 residues. In germline, CDR1 is SGHVS, CDR2 FNYEAQ. V lost 5 bases and J lost 3, with 8 bases in between. Here the CDR3 DNA reads TGTGCCAGCAGCCCGGACAACAATCAGCCCCAGCATTTT. Its translation: CASSPDNNQPQHF.

This clone was found a few times. This chain joins TRBV5-6 and TRBJ2-5; 10 positions agree with TRBD1. CDR3 length: 15 residues. The germline gives CDR1 SGHDT, CDR2 YYEEEE. With 3 bases clipped from V and 5 bases from J, the junction kept 7 bases outside the gene matches. The DNA of the CDR3 is TGTGCCAGCAGCTCCCGACAGGGGGCGGGTGAGACCCAGTACTTC. It codes for CASSSRQGAGETQYF.

The CDR3 protein is CSVGAGALFNEQFF. The CDR3 DNA is TGCAGCGTTGGAGCGGGAGCCTTATTTAATGAGCAGTTCTTC. The chain combines TRBV29-1 with TRBJ2-1, with 8 nucleotides matching TRBD2. From germline, CDR1 is SQVTM and CDR2 ANQGSEA. This CDR3 has 14 amino acids. The trim removed 4 bases at V and 7 bases at J, leaving 9 bases unmatched.

This rearrangement joins TRBV30 to TRBJ1-2; 7 bases are shared with TRBD1. Trimming cost V 7 bases and J 0 bases; bases outside gene matches: 5. The CDR3 runs 13 residues. Germline CDR1 and CDR2: GTSNPN and SVGIG (reference sequence). As DNA, the CDR3 is TGTGCCTCGCAGGGGGGAGCTAACTATGGCTACACCTTC. Protein: CASQGGANYGYTF.